Reported below is one T cell receptor beta chain. Its antigen is currently unknown. This record comes from a study of cytomegalovirus exposure and HLA in healthy donors. Study results and limitations: Confirmation in vitro established that a few CMV-associated chains were specific for CMV antigens.

Germline values: CDR1 WNHNN, CDR2 SYGVQD (reference sequence). CDR3 length: 14 residues. The V gene lost 3 bases and the J gene lost 4 bases, with 10 bases spanning the gap. Measured with immunoSEQ multiplex PCR; TCRdb has only the in-frame clones, and not every one. The table records around 80,000 clones, 95% to 97% of them present only once. The source is a young woman in good health and CMV-seronegative. Sequencing was done on a sample of PBMCs. V and J are TRBV10-1 and TRBJ2-1; D might be TRBD2 (5 bases). As DNA, the CDR3 is TGCGCCAGCAGTGATGGTAGCGCTTACAATGAGCAGTTCTTC. Its protein product is CASSDGSAYNEQFF.